The 9 T cell receptor beta chains below were found in one sample sequenced in a study of T cells after yellow fever vaccination. A single record per CDR3 protein comes from TCRdb applying MiXCR to the 5' RACE reads. The data show a few hundred thousand distinct CDR3 sequences, about 4% seen once. The sample consisted of PBMCs, taken 5 days after the yellow fever booster vaccination. All receptors derive from a young man who received the YFV17D yellow fever vaccine.

This chain links TRBV4-3 with TRBJ1-6, with no clear D. There are 16 residues in the CDR3. Trimming removed 6 bases at V and 0 bases at J, with 12 bases between. Germline CDR1 is LGHNA and CDR2 is YSLEER. DNA for the CDR3: TGCGCCAGCAGTCCCTCTACAGCCTCCTATAATTCACCCCTCCACTTT. Its protein product is CASSPSTASYNSPLHF.

This clonotype was detected ten times or more. V gene TRBV6-1 combines with J gene TRBJ2-1, with TRBD1 matching over 7 bases. The CDR3 is 15 amino acids. CDR1 is MNHNS and CDR2 is SASEGT in the germline V gene. V lost 3 bases, J lost 1 base, and 3 bases stayed unmatched. The CDR3 nucleotides read TGTGCCAGCAGTGAGACGACAGGGTCCTACAATGAGCAGTTCTTC. Protein product: CASSETTGSYNEQFF.

The chain recombines TRBV10-3 with TRBJ2-7; D unclear. CDR3 size: 12 residues. The V end lost 3 bases, the J end lost 7 bases, and 10 bases lay between the germline ends. Germline CDR1 and CDR2: ENHRY and SYGVKD. In DNA form, the CDR3 reads TGTGCCATCAGTGACCAATTACGTGAGCAGTACTTC. As protein: CAISDQLREQYF.

This clonotype was detected many times. The V gene is TRBV7-9, the J gene TRBJ2-7, with 9 bases that match TRBD1. Germline V gene sequence: CDR1 SEHNR, CDR2 FQNEAQ (reference sequence). Losses at the gene ends were 4 bases for V and 3 bases for J; bases not matched to a gene: 7. This CDR3 has 15 amino acids. CDR3 DNA sequence: TGTGCCAGCAGCTCGAAACCGGGACAGGGCTACGAGCAGTACGTC. This translates into CASSSKPGQGYEQYV.

The V gene is TRBV18, the J gene TRBJ2-2; D unresolved. With 3 bases removed from V and 2 bases from J, the gap between germline ends came to 10 bases. This CDR3 spans 15 amino acids. Germline V gene lookup returns CDR1 KGHSH and CDR2 LQKENI. The CDR3, as DNA: TGTGCCAGCTCACCCCCCAGCCTTAACACCGGGGAGCTGTTTTTT. Translated, it gives CASSPPSLNTGELFF.

This chain connects TRBV5-1 to TRBJ2-7, with D perhaps TRBD1 or TRBD2 (5 bases each). V lost 1 base and J lost 3, with 17 bases in between. The CDR3 runs to 16 residues. The germline V gene encodes CDR1 SGHRS and CDR2 YFSETQ. The CDR3 region has the DNA TGCGCCAGCAGCTTGCCCCGGGCCGGAGGACACTACGAGCAGTACTTC. Protein product: CASSLPRAGGHYEQYF. The full variable domain, its missing parts supplied by reference TRBV5-1 and TRBJ2-7, is KAGVTQTPRYLIKTRGQQVTLSCSPISGHRSVSWYQQTPGQGLQFLFEYFSETQRNKGNFPGRFSGRQFSNSRSEMNVSTLELGDSALYLCASSLPRAGGHYEQYFGPGTRLTVT.

The chain carries TRBV3-1 and TRBJ2-1; D might be TRBD1 or TRBD2, each matching 6 bases. The CDR3 spans 16 residues. Germline V gene data show CDR1 as LGHDT and CDR2 as YNNKEL (reference sequence). V was clipped by 3 bases and J by 9 bases, with 21 bases between them. CDR3 nucleotides: TGTGCCAGCAGCCAGGCCGCCGGGGGCCTTATGAGTGAGCAGTTCTTC. Amino acid sequence: CASSQAAGGLMSEQFF.

In this sample, this clonotype turned up many times. V is TRBV12-3 or TRBV12-4 and J is TRBJ2-3; D gene uncertain. The CDR3 is 15 residues long. Trimming took 6 bases from V and 1 from J, leaving 14 bases between them. CDR3 in DNA: TGTGCCAGCAGCCTTCTATCAAGACGCACAGATACGCAGTATTTT. Its translation: CASSLLSRRTDTQYF.

The table lists this clonotype with many counts. The CDR3 sequence is CASLTGLVADTQYF. CDR3 nucleotides: TGTGCCAGTTTAACGGGACTAGTTGCAGATACGCAGTATTTT. The chain is built from TRBV28 and TRBJ2-3; 8 bases are shared with TRBD2. The CDR3 runs to 14 residues. In germline, CDR1 is MDHEN, CDR2 SYDVKM. V lost 9 bases, J lost 4 bases, and 9 bases stayed unmatched. The full variable domain, in which reference TRBV28 and TRBJ2-3 provide the parts outside the CDR3, is DVKVTQSSRYLVKRTGEKVFLECVQDMDHENMFWYRQDPGLGLRLIYFSYDVKMKEKGDIPEGYSVSREKKERFSLILESASTNQTSMYLCASLTGLVADTQYFGPGTRLTVL.